These 9 T cell receptor beta chains were sequenced from one sample in a study of CD8 T cells in ankylosing spondylitis. TCRdb recomputed calls from the 5' RACE reads with MiXCR, one row per CDR3 protein. The sample contains approximately 150,000 distinct CDR3 sequences, roughly 31% of which appear only once. The sequenced sample consisted of synovial fluid, either unsorted or a sorted T cell fraction (not recorded which). These receptor sequences come from a male donor with ankylosing spondylitis.

This clonotype is a singleton in its sample. The V call is TRBV20-1, the J call TRBJ2-7; D is unclear. The CDR3 has 14 amino acids. V was cut by 0 bases and J by 2 bases, with 11 bases left in between. Germline V gene data show CDR1 as DFQATT and CDR2 as SNEGSKA (reference sequence). CDR3: CSARDPMTTYEQYF. CDR3 DNA: TGCAGTGCTAGAGACCCGATGACGACCTACGAGCAGTACTTC.

The rearrangement links TRBV10-3 to TRBJ1-1; the D gene is possibly TRBD1 (6 bases). Deletions cut 4 bases from V and 2 bases from J, with 8 bases between. Germline-derived CDR1 and CDR2 are ENHRY and SYGVKD. CDR3 length: 13 residues. CDR3 sequence: CAISAQGNTEAFF. The CDR3, as DNA: TGTGCCATCAGTGCACAGGGAAACACTGAAGCTTTCTTT.

This clonotype was observed at least ten times. The rearrangement joins TRBV11-2 to TRBJ2-3; TRBD2 agrees at 14 bases. V was pared by 1 base and J by 0 bases, with 6 bases of the junction left unmatched. Germline assignment: CDR1 SGHAT and CDR2 FQNNGV. CDR3 length: 19 amino acids. CDR3 loop: CASSLGGLAGAGSTDTQYF. The CDR3 coding sequence is TGTGCCAGCAGCTTAGGGGGACTAGCGGGGGCCGGCAGCACAGATACGCAGTATTTT.

V gene TRBV7-2 combines with J gene TRBJ2-2; 8 bases map to TRBD2. From germline, CDR1 is SGHTA and CDR2 FQGNSA. The CDR3 covers 16 residues. Trimming took 5 bases from V and 5 from J; bases not matched to a gene: 10. The CDR3 protein is CASSGWTSLGTGELFF. The CDR3 coding sequence is TGTGCCAGCAGCGGGTGGACTAGCCTGGGAACCGGGGAGCTGTTTTTT.

In this sample, this clonotype turned up a few times. The chain links TRBV20-1 to TRBJ1-5, with TRBD1 as a possible D gene (5 bases). The CDR3 is 15 residues long. CDR1 and CDR2 (germline): DFQATT, SNEGSKA (reference sequence). The V end was cut by 3 bases, the J end by 2 bases, with 14 bases between. CDR3 DNA sequence: TGCAGTGCTAGTCCCCTTGGGGGAGGCAATCAGCCCCAGCATTTT. Translated, it gives CSASPLGGGNQPQHF.

V gene TRBV12-3 or TRBV12-4 combines with J gene TRBJ1-1, with TRBD1 identical over 8 bases. This CDR3 spans 13 amino acids. Trimming took 7 bases from V and 5 from J; bases not matched to a gene: 6. The CDR3 bases are TGTGCCAGCACTGACAGGGGTTTGACTGAAGCTTTCTTT. Translation gives CASTDRGLTEAFF.

J is TRBJ2-2 and V is TRBV20-1; TRBD2 matches 8 bases. Germline V gene data show CDR1 as DFQATT and CDR2 as SNEGSKA (reference sequence). This CDR3 spans 13 amino acids. V was pared by 3 bases and J by 7 bases, with 4 bases of the junction left unmatched. CDR3 bases: TGCAGTGCTAGGAGCGGGAGTGGCGGGGAGCTGTTTTTT. Translated, it gives CSARSGSGGELFF.

This sequence joins TRBV6-2 or TRBV6-3 and TRBJ2-3; 12 nucleotides match TRBD2. The CDR3 runs to 19 residues. After removal of 2 bases from V and 0 bases from J, the junction contained 9 bases not matched to a gene. The germline V gene encodes CDR1 MNHEY and CDR2 SVGEGT. The CDR3 is CASSYVPGLAGLSTDTQYF. CDR3 coding DNA: TGTGCCAGCAGTTACGTGCCGGGACTAGCGGGCCTAAGCACAGATACGCAGTATTTT.

This clonotype was counted between two and nine times. This chain connects TRBV30 to TRBJ1-5, with 7 bases identical to TRBD1. Germline CDR1 and CDR2: GTSNPN and SVGIG (reference sequence). This CDR3 is 13 amino acids long. The J segment lost 7 bases and the V segment lost 2 bases, leaving 5 bases of the junction unmatched. This chain's CDR3 is CAWSPQGLQPQHF. The CDR3 nucleotides read TGTGCCTGGAGTCCACAGGGGTTACAGCCCCAGCATTTT.